The T cell receptor beta chain described here comes from a study of blood T cell repertoires in COVID-19. Study-wide context: The samples span acute and convalescent COVID-19 from the United States, Italy and Spain. PBMCs, B-cell-depleted T cells, or T cells were the source of the cDNA or gDNA that made up the material.

This clone was seen only once. Per germline, CDR1 SGHTA and CDR2 FQGNSA. The CDR3 length is 15 residues. V shed 2 bases and J 4 bases; nucleotides not matched to a gene: 5. The authors' processing: It was from reference gene primer amplification that nucleated cell counts were estimated. Clones were read by immunoSEQ multiplex PCR, and TCRdb kept only the in-frame ones, dropping some. Clonal size and the V and J genes are those of that table, whereas D and trimming came from the DNA. This table has approximately 140,000 clones, about 86% appearing once. Specimen: peripheral blood. The TCR originated in a woman in her sixties with acute or convalescent COVID-19. This rearrangement joins TRBV7-2 to TRBJ2-1, with 7 bases fitting TRBD1. This chain's CDR3 is CASSLTSGQYNEQFF. The DNA of the CDR3 is TGTGCCAGCAGCTTAACATCGGGACAGTACAATGAGCAGTTCTTC.